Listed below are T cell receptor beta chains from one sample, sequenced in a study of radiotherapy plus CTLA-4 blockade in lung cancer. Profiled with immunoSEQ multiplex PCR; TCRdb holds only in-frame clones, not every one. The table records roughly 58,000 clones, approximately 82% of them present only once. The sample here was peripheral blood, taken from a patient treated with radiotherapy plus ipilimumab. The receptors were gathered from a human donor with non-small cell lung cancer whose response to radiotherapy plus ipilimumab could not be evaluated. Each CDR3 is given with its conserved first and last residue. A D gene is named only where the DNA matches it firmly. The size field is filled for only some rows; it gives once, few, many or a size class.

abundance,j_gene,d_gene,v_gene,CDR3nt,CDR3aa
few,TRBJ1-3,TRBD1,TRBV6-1,TGTGCCAGCAGTGAAATTGGGACAGGACCAAACACCATATATTTT,CASSEIGTGPNTIYF
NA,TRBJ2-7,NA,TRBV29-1,TGCAGCGCCCGGGACACCTCCTACGAGCAGTACTTC,CSARDTSYEQYF
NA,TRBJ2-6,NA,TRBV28,TGTGCCAGCAGTTTGAGGTCTGGGGCCAACGTCCTGACTTTC,CASSLRSGANVLTF
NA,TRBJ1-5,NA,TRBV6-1,TGTGCCAGCAGTGAAATCGGCAGGAGCAATCAGCCCCAGCATTTT,CASSEIGRSNQPQHF
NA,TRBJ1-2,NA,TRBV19,TGTGCCAGTAGTCTCCCCGGGGAGGATGGCTACACCTTC,CASSLPGEDGYTF
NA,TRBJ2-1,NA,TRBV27,TGTGCCAGCAGTTTGGGGGAGGCCGACAATGAGCAGTTCTTC,CASSLGEADNEQFF
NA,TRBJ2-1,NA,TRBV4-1,TGCGCCAGCAGCCAAGTTCAGCGCTTCAGCTCCTACAATGAGCAGTTCTTC,CASSQVQRFSSYNEQFF
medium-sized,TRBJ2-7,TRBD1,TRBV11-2,TGTGCCAGCAGCTTCCGACAGGGCCCCTACGAGCAGTACTTC,CASSFRQGPYEQYF
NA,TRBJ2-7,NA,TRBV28,TGTGCCAGCAGTAGAACAGGGAGCTCCTACGAGCAGTACTTC,CASSRTGSSYEQYF
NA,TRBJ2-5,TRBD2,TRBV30,TGTGCCTGGAGTGGCTCAGTAGCGGGGAAACAAGAGACCCAGTACTTC,CAWSGSVAGKQETQYF
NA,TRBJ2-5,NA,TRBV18,TGTGCCAGCTCACGCCGGGGAGCGGGTGAGACCCAGTACTTC,CASSRRGAGETQYF
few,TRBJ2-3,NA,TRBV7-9,TGTGCCAGCAGCTGGAGGGCCTCCGGCACAGATACGCAGTATTTT,CASSWRASGTDTQYF
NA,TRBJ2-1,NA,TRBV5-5,TGTGCCAGCAGCTTGGGTGGTACGACATCATCCTACAATGAGCAGTTCTTC,CASSLGGTTSSYNEQFF
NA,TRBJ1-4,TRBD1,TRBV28,TGTGCCAGCAGTTCTTCTTGGGACAGACTTGAAAAACTGTTTTTT,CASSSSWDRLEKLFF
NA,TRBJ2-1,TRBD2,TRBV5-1,TGCGCCAGCAGCTTGCTCCCAGCTAGCGGGAGGGCGGGTAGCTCCTACAATGAGCAGTTCTTC,CASSLLPASGRAGSSYNEQFF
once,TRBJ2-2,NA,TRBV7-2,TGTGCCAGCAGCTTAATGGGCGGGATCAACACCGGGGAGCTGTTTTTT,CASSLMGGINTGELFF
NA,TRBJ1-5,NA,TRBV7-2,TGTGCCAGCAGCTTAGTAGGGGGACAAGGCTTAAATCAGCCCCAGCATTTT,CASSLVGGQGLNQPQHF
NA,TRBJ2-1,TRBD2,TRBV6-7,TGTGCCAGCAGTTACTCGACCAGCGGGGGGGCCTCCCCTTTTACGACCTCTCACAATGAGCAGTTCTTC,CASSYSTSGGASPFTTSHNEQFF
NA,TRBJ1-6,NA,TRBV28,TGTGCCAGCATCCCCGGGGATATAACAGGGAGAAATTCACCCCTCCACTTT,CASIPGDITGRNSPLHF
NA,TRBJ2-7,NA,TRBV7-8,TGTGCCAGCAGCTCGGGACTGCCCCTCGGCGAGCAGTACTTC,CASSSGLPLGEQYF
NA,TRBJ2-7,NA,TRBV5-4,TGTGCCAGCAGTGCAGGTCTGGGGGGAGTAAACGAGCAGTACTTC,CASSAGLGGVNEQYF
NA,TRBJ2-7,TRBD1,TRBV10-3,TGTGCCATCAGTGAGGCGGGACAGGGGTTCTTTGCGCCTAACTCCTACGAGCAGTACTTC,CAISEAGQGFFAPNSYEQYF
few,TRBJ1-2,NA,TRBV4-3,TGCGCCAGCAGCCTGGGGTGGGGGGGGCCCGGGGGCTACACCTTC,CASSLGWGGPGGYTF
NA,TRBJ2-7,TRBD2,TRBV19,TGTGCCAGTAGTCTGAGGGGAGGGGACTACGAGCAGTACTTC,CASSLRGGDYEQYF
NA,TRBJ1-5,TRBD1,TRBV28,TGTGCCAGCAGCCCCTCGGACAGGCCCAATCAGCCCCAGCATTTT,CASSPSDRPNQPQHF
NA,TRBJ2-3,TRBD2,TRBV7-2,TGTGCCAGCAGAGGAGCGGGCGGGAGTTTGCAGTATTTT,CASRGAGGSLQYF
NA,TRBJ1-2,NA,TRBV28,TGTGCCAGCACCAGGGGAGGGGATCTCTATGGCTACACCTTC,CASTRGGDLYGYTF
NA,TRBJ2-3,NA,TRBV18,TGTGCCAGTTCTACCCGGGGCACAGATACGCAGTATTTT,CASSTRGTDTQYF
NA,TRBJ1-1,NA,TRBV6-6,TGTGCCAGCAGTTACGGGGGCGCGGAGTACACTGAAGCTTTCTTT,CASSYGGAEYTEAFF
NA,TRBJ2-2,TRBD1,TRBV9,TGTGCCAGCAGCGTAGAACAGGGGGCGGGCGGGGAGCTGTTTTTT,CASSVEQGAGGELFF
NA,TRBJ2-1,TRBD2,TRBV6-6,TGTGCCAGCATTCCCCTAGCGGGGCTGGGGAATGAGCAGTTCTTC,CASIPLAGLGNEQFF
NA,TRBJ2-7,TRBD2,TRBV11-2,TGTGCCAGCAGAGCATACGGACTAGCGGCTGCAAGGACCGGCTACGAGCAGTACTTC,CASRAYGLAAARTGYEQYF
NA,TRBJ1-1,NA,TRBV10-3,TGTGCCAGCGGAATCGACAGGTACACTGAAGCTTTCTTT,CASGIDRYTEAFF
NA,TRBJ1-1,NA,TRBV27,TGTGCCAGCAGCGGAGTGGGCACTGAAGCTTTCTTT,CASSGVGTEAFF
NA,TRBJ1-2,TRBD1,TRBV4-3,TGCGCCAGCAGCCAGGATTCGACAGGGTCCATTCTCTATGGCTACACCTTC,CASSQDSTGSILYGYTF
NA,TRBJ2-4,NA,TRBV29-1,TGCAGTGTGACGGGACACCTCAAAAACATTCAGTACTTC,CSVTGHLKNIQYF
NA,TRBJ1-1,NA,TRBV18,TGTGCCAGCTCGGAGGTCCTTATGAACACTGAAGCTTTCTTT,CASSEVLMNTEAFF
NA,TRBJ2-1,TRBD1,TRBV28,TGTGCCAGCACCTTACCGGGACAGGGTAACAATGAGCAGTTCTTC,CASTLPGQGNNEQFF
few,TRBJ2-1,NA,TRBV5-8,TGTGCCAGCAGCTTGGACGGGAAACCGGTGCATGAGCAGTTCTTC,CASSLDGKPVHEQFF
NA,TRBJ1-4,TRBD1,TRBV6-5,TGTGCCAGCAGGGGGGGACAGGTCCATGAAAAACTGTTTTTT,CASRGGQVHEKLFF
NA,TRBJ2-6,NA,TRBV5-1,TGCGCCAGCAGCTTGAAGGAGACTGGGGCCAACGTCCTGACTTTC,CASSLKETGANVLTF
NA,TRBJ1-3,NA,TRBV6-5,TGTGCCAGCAGTTACTCCGGTGGAAACACCATATATTTT,CASSYSGGNTIYF
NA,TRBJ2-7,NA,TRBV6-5,TGTGCCAGCAGTTACTCCAGGGGAGGGAGCTACGAGCAGTACTTC,CASSYSRGGSYEQYF
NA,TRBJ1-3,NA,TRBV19,TGTGCCAGTAGTATTGGACAGCTCCTCTCTGGAAACACCATATATTTT,CASSIGQLLSGNTIYF
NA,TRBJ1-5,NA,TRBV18,TGTGCCAGCTCAGAGGGAAATTATCAGCCCCAGCATTTT,CASSEGNYQPQHF
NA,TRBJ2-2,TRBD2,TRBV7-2,TGTGCCAGCAGCTTAGCCAGCGGGAGAAACACCGGGGAGCTGTTTTTT,CASSLASGRNTGELFF
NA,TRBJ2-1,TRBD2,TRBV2,TGTGCCAGCAGGGCTAGCGGGAGAACCTACAATGAGCAGTTCTTC,CASRASGRTYNEQFF